This record looks at one T cell receptor beta chain sequence and its context. What it binds is not known. The data derive from a study of siplizumab effects on memory and regulatory T cells. Study-level points and caveats: Both greater diversity than memory cells and a major contribution to the alloresponse seemed to characterize naive T cells. The suppressive capacity of proliferating Tregs from siplizumab cultures remained unconfirmed. Unstimulated subset assignment was obtained for only a minor fraction of alloreactive clones.

The cells of the mixed lymphocyte reaction underwent a roughly 6-day coculture at 37°C. Prior to a 1:1 mixing, responder PBMCs were labelled with CFSE and stimulator PBMCs with Violet Dye. The CDR3 length is 16 residues. Trimming removed 2 bases at V and 0 bases at J, with 10 bases between. Germline CDR1 SGHTA, CDR2 FQGNSA. Clones were read by immunoSEQ multiplex PCR, and TCRdb kept only the in-frame ones, dropping some. The data hold approximately 20,000 clones, with roughly 40% observed a single time. This clonotype was obtained from a human donor in good health; the cells came from an allogeneic mixed lymphocyte reaction. Some clones in this sample may be carry-over from other donors' samples. The V call is TRBV7-2, the J call TRBJ2-2; D call uncertain. The material sequenced was CFSE-low (dividing) CD4+ T cells sorted from an allogeneic mixed lymphocyte reaction. For the CDR3, the DNA is TGTGCCAGCAGCTTAAGGTTCAGGCCGAACACCGGGGAGCTGTTTTTT. Protein: CASSLRFRPNTGELFF.